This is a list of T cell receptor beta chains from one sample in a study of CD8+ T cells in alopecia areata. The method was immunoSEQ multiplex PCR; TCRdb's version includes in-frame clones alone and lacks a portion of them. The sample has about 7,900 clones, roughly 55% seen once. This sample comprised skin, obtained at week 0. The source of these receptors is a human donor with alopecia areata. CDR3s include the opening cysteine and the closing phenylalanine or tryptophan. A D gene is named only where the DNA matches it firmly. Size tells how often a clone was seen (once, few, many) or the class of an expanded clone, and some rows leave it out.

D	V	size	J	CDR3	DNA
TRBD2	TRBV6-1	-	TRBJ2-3	CASSDKWTSSDTQYF	TGTGCCAGCAGTGACAAGTGGACTAGCTCCGATACGCAGTATTTT
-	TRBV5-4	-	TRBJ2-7	CASSLTPTYEQYF	TGTGCCAGCAGCTTGACCCCTACTTACGAGCAGTACTTC
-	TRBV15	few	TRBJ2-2	CATSRKLNTGELFF	TGTGCCACCAGCCGTAAACTGAACACCGGGGAGCTGTTTTTT
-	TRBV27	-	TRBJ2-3	CASTSGKTSTDTQYF	TGTGCCAGCACTTCGGGAAAAACTAGCACAGATACGCAGTATTTT
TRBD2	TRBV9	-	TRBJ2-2	CASSPSGGNTGELFF	TGTGCCAGCAGCCCTAGCGGGGGAAACACCGGGGAGCTGTTTTTT
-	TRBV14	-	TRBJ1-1	CASERYMNTEAFF	TGTGCCAGCGAACGGTACATGAACACTGAAGCTTTCTTT
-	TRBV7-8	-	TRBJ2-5	CASSALGGIQETQYF	TGTGCCAGCAGCGCCCTAGGAGGGATCCAAGAGACCCAGTACTTC
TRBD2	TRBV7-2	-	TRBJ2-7	CASSPGTSIAYEQYF	TGTGCCAGCAGCCCTGGGACTAGTATAGCCTACGAGCAGTACTTC
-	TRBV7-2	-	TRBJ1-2	CASSRSPLEDYGYTF	TGTGCCAGCAGCCGGAGCCCACTGGAAGACTATGGCTACACCTTC
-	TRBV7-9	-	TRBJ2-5	CASRLSEGGTQYF	TGTGCCAGCAGACTCTCGGAGGGAGGGACCCAGTACTTC
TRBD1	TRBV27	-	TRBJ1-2	CASSARTGNGYTF	TGTGCCAGCAGTGCCCGGACAGGGAATGGCTACACCTTC
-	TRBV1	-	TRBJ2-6	CTSSVLGCAQSRANVLTF	TGCACCAGCAGCGTTCTAGGTTGTGCACAAAGTCGGGCCAACGTCCTGACTTTC
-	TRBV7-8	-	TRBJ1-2	CASSPGPGSYTF	TGTGCCAGCAGCCCGGGACCGGGGAGCTACACCTTC
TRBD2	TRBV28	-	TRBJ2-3	CASSWTSGRATDTQYF	TGTGCCAGCAGTTGGACTAGCGGGAGGGCCACAGATACGCAGTATTTT
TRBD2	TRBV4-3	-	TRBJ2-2	CASSQETSRLFSNTGELFF	TGCGCCAGCAGCCAAGAGACTAGCCGCCTATTTTCGAACACCGGGGAGCTGTTTTTT
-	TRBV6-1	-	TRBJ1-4	CASSEGVNEKLFF	TGTGCCAGCAGTGAAGGGGTGAATGAAAAACTGTTTTTT
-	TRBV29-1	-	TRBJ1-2	CSVGGTSYGYTF	TGCAGCGTGGGAGGGACATCCTATGGCTACACCTTC
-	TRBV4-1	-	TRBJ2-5	CASSQDGGGGETQYF	TGCGCCAGCAGCCAAGATGGCGGGGGCGGAGAGACCCAGTACTTC
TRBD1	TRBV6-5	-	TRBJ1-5	CASSSTGTVSQPQHF	TGTGCCAGCAGCTCCACCGGGACAGTCTCACAGCCCCAGCATTTT
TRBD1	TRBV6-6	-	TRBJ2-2	CASSRTGDTNTGELFF	TGTGCCAGCAGCCGCACAGGGGATACGAACACCGGGGAGCTGTTTTTT
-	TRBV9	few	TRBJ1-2	CASSVDGTDYYGYTF	TGTGCCAGCAGCGTTGACGGAACGGATTACTATGGCTACACCTTC
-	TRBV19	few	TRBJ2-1	CASSPDRGSLYNEQFF	TGTGCCAGTAGTCCAGACAGAGGATCCTTATACAATGAGCAGTTCTTC
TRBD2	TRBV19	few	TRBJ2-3	CASSSPSGRRGFADTQYF	TGTGCCAGTAGTAGTCCTAGCGGGAGAAGAGGATTCGCAGATACGCAGTATTTT
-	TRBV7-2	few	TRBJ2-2	CASSLQPPPTGELFF	TGTGCCAGCAGCTTACAACCGCCCCCCACCGGGGAGCTGTTTTTT
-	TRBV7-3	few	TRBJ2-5	CASSLRERLGVAETQYF	TGTGCCAGCAGCCTTAGAGAGAGGCTTGGGGTGGCGGAGACCCAGTACTTC
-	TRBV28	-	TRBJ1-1	CASSPTFSGDTEAFF	TGTGCCAGCAGTCCCACCTTCTCAGGGGACACTGAAGCTTTCTTT
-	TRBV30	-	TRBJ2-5	CAWSVPRLEQYF	TGTGCCTGGAGTGTACCTCGGTTGGAGCAGTACTTC
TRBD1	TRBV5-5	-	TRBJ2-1	CASSWQGTGYNEQFF	TGTGCCAGCAGCTGGCAAGGGACAGGGTACAATGAGCAGTTCTTC
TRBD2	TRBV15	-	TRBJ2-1	CATMTSGRRDEQFF	TGTGCCACCATGACTAGCGGGAGACGTGATGAGCAGTTCTTC
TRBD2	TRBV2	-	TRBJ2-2	CASRGPTGTTSSGELFF	TGTGCCAGCAGGGGACCAACCGGGACTACTAGTTCCGGGGAGCTGTTTTTT
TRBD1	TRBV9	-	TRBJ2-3	CASNVGQGTDTQYF	TGTGCCAGCAACGTGGGACAGGGCACAGATACGCAGTATTTT
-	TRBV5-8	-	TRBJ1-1	CASSLRGWGSEAFF	TGTGCCAGCAGCCTTAGAGGGTGGGGGTCTGAAGCTTTCTTT
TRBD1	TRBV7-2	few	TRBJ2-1	CASGTGTASTNEQFF	TGTGCCAGCGGGACCGGGACAGCGAGTACTAATGAGCAGTTCTTC
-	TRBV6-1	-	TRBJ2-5	CASKLGEETQYF	TGTGCCAGCAAGTTGGGAGAAGAGACCCAGTACTTC
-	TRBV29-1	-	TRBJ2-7	CSVEDPGDEQYF	TGCAGCGTTGAAGATCCAGGGGACGAGCAGTACTTC
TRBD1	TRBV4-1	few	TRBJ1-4	CASSQGTGTVNEKLFF	TGCGCCAGCAGCCAAGGAACCGGGACAGTTAATGAAAAACTGTTTTTT
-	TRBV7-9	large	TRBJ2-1	CASSRTNEQFF	TGTGCCAGCAGCCGGACTAATGAGCAGTTCTTC
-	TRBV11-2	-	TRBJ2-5	CASTVQETQYF	TGTGCCAGCACCGTACAAGAGACCCAGTACTTC
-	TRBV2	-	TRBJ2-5	CASNDRSQTQYF	TGTGCCAGCAATGATCGGTCACAGACCCAGTACTTC
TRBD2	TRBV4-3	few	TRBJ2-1	CASSQLASGSYEQFF	TGCGCCAGCAGCCAATTAGCTAGCGGGAGTTATGAGCAGTTCTTC
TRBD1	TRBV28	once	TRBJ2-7	CASRGPGQGYEQYF	TGTGCCAGCAGGGGGCCGGGACAGGGCTACGAGCAGTACTTC
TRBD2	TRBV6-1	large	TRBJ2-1	CASEGLAGVGYEQFF	TGTGCCAGCGAGGGACTAGCGGGAGTGGGCTATGAGCAGTTCTTC
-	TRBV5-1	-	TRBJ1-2	CASSRGSRSPVGGYTF	TGCGCCAGCAGTAGGGGATCACGCAGCCCTGTCGGTGGCTACACCTTC
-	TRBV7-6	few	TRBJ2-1	CASSLARANEQFF	TGTGCCAGCAGCTTAGCCCGGGCCAATGAGCAGTTCTTC
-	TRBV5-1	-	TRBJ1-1	CASSRALGDTEAFF	TGCGCCAGCAGCCGAGCTTTGGGGGACACTGAAGCTTTCTTT